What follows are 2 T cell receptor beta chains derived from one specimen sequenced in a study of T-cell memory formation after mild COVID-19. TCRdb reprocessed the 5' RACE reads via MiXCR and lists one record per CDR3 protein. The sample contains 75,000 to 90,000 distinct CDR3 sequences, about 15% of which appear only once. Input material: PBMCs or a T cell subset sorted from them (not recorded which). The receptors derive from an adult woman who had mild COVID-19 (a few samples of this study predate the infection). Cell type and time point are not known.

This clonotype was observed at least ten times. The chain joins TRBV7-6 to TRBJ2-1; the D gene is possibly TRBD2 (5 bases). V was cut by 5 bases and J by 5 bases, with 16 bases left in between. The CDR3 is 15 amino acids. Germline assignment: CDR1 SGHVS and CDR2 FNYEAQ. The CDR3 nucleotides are TGTGCCAGCAGCCACACTAGGGCGAGTGACAATGAGCAGTTCTTC. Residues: CASSHTRASDNEQFF.

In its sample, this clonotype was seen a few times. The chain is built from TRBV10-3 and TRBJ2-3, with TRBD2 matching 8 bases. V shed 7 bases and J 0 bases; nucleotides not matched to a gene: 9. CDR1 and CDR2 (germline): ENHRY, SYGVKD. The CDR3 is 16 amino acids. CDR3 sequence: CAITPAQRGSTDTQYF. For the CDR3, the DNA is TGTGCCATCACCCCCGCGCAGCGGGGGAGCACAGATACGCAGTATTTT.